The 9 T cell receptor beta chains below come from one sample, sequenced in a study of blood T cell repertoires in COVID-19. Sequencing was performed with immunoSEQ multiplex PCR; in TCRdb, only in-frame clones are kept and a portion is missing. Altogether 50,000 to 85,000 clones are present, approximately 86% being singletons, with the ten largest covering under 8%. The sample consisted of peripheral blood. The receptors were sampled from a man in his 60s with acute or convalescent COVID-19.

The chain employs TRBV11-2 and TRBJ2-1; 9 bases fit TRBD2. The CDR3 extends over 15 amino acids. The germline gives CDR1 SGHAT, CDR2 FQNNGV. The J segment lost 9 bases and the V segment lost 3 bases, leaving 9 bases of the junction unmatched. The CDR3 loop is CASSFAGGPPSEQFF. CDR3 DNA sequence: TGTGCCAGCAGCTTTGCGGGGGGGCCCCCCAGTGAGCAGTTCTTC.

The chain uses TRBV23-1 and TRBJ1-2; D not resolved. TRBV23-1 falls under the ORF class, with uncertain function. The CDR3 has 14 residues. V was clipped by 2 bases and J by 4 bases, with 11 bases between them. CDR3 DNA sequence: TGCGCCAGCAGTCAAATAATCCCTTTCTATGGCTACACCTTC. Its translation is CASSQIIPFYGYTF.

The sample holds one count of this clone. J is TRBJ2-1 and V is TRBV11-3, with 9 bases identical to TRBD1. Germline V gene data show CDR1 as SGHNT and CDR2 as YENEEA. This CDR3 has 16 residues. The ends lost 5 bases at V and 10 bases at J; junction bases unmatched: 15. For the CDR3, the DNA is TGTGCCAGCAGCCCCGACCCGGACAGGGGAAGGAGAGAGCAGTTCTTC. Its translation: CASSPDPDRGRREQFF.

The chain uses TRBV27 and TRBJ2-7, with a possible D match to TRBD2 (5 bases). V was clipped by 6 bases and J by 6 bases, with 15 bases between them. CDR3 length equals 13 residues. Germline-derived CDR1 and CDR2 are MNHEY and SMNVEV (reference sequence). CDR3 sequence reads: CASRDAGKAEQYV. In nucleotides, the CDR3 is TGTGCCAGCAGGGACGCCGGGAAAGCCGAGCAGTACGTC.

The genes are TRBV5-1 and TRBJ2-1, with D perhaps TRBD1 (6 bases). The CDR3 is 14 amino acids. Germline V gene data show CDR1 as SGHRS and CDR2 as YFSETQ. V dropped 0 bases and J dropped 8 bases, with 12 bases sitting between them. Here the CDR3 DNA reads TGCGCCAGCAGCTTGGCCCAGGGGTTTGATGAGCAGTTCTTC. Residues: CASSLAQGFDEQFF.

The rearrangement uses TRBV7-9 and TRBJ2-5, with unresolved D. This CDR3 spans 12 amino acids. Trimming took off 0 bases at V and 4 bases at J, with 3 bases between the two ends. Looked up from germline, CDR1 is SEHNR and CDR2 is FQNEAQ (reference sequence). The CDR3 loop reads CASSLAGETQYF. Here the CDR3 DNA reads TGTGCCAGCAGCTTAGCCGGAGAGACCCAGTACTTC.

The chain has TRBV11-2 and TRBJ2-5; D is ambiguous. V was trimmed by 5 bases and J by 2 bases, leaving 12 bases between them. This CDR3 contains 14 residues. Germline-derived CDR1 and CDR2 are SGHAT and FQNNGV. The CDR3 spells CASSVNRAQETQYF. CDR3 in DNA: TGTGCCAGCAGCGTGAATCGAGCGCAAGAGACCCAGTACTTC.

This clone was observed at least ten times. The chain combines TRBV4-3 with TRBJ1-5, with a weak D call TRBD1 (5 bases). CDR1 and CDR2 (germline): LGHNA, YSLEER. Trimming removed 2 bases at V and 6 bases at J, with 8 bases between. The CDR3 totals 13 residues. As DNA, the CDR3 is TGCGCCAGCAGCCAAAACGGGGGTCAGCCCCAGCATTTT. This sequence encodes CASSQNGGQPQHF.

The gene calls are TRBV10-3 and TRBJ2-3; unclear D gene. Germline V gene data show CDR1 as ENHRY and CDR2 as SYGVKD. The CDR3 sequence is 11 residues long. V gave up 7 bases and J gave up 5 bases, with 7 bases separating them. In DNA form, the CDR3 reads TGTGCCATCAAAAGGAGAGATACGCAGTATTTT. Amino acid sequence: CAIKRRDTQYF.